These T cell receptor beta chains were read from a single sample in a study of tissue T cells after allogeneic stem cell transplantation. The method was immunoSEQ multiplex PCR; TCRdb's version includes in-frame clones alone and lacks a portion of them. Of around 4,100 clones listed, around 58% are singletons. The material was tissue from the esophagus, obtained at autopsy. The receptors derive from a female donor aged 60 or older with lung cancer. Each CDR3 is given with its conserved first and last residue. Fields, in order: J gene, V gene, clone size, D gene, CDR3 DNA, CDR3 protein. The D gene is left open where the match is weak. Some rows have no size entry. The others give once, few or many, or a class for an expanded clone.

TRBJ1-2,TRBV6-5,NA,NA,TGTGCCAGCAGCCCAGGGTTCCTCGGCTACACCTTC,CASSPGFLGYTF
TRBJ1-1,TRBV11-2,NA,TRBD1,TGTGCCAGCAGCTTGGGACAGGCGTTCACTGAAGCTTTCTTT,CASSLGQAFTEAFF
TRBJ2-7,TRBV5-5,few,NA,TGTGCCAGCAGCTTTGCGGGACAGCTCTACGAGCAGTACTTC,CASSFAGQLYEQYF
TRBJ2-5,TRBV27,NA,TRBD2,TGTGCCAGCAGTCCCCGACTAGCGGGGTACCAAGAGACCCAGTACTTC,CASSPRLAGYQETQYF
TRBJ2-7,TRBV7-2,NA,TRBD1,TGTGCCAGCAGCTTCGGGACAGGGTACGAGCAGTACTTC,CASSFGTGYEQYF
TRBJ1-1,TRBV13,NA,NA,TGTGCCAGCAGCCTCAGGGGCCCTGAAGCTTTCTTT,CASSLRGPEAFF
TRBJ1-1,TRBV27,medium-sized,NA,TGTGCCAGCAGTCCTCAAGGGTACACTGAAGCTTTCTTT,CASSPQGYTEAFF
TRBJ2-1,TRBV6-5,NA,NA,TGTGCCAGCAGTTACTCGGTCCAGCGCTCCTACAATGAGCAGTTCTTC,CASSYSVQRSYNEQFF
TRBJ2-6,TRBV2,NA,NA,TGTGCCAGCAACCCTGGGGCCAACGTCCTGACTTTC,CASNPGANVLTF
TRBJ2-7,TRBV10-1,NA,NA,TGCGCCAGCAGTGAGTCGGCAGAAAACTCCTACGAGCAGTACTTC,CASSESAENSYEQYF
TRBJ2-7,TRBV7-8,NA,TRBD2,TGTGGGTCCGGAGCGGGAGCGAGGGAGCAGTACTTC,CGSGAGAREQYF
TRBJ1-5,TRBV4-1,few,TRBD1,TGCGCCAGCAGCCAGGGACAGGCGAATCAGCCCCAGCATTTT,CASSQGQANQPQHF
TRBJ2-3,TRBV5-4,NA,TRBD2,TGTGCCAGCAGCATCGGACTAGCGGGGGGGCGGATGGCAGATACGCAGTATTTT,CASSIGLAGGRMADTQYF
TRBJ1-1,TRBV7-3,NA,NA,TGTGCCAGCAGCTTAACGAAGGGGGGTGAAGCTTTCTTT,CASSLTKGGEAFF
TRBJ1-1,TRBV4-1,NA,TRBD1,TGCGCCAGCAGCCTGCAGGGGGGCACTGAAGCTTTCTTT,CASSLQGGTEAFF
TRBJ1-3,TRBV2,once,NA,TGTGCCAGCAGGGTAACCCAGCTCTCTGGAAACACCATATATTTT,CASRVTQLSGNTIYF
TRBJ2-1,TRBV29-1,NA,TRBD2,TGCAGCGCGAGACGGGGGGGCTTCAATGAGCAGTTCTTC,CSARRGGFNEQFF
TRBJ1-6,TRBV5-1,NA,NA,TGCGCCAGCAGCCTTCGCGGGACACAGAATTCACCCCTCCACTTT,CASSLRGTQNSPLHF
TRBJ1-6,TRBV3-1/TRBV3-2,NA,NA,TGTGCCAGCAGCCGCCGACGGGCGGATAATTCACCCCTCCACTTT,CASSRRRADNSPLHF
TRBJ1-3,TRBV25-1,medium-sized,NA,TGTGCCAGCAGTGGGCAGGGCTCTGGAAACACCATATATTTT,CASSGQGSGNTIYF
TRBJ1-1,TRBV30,NA,NA,TGTGCCTGCCGGCCCAGGGGCGGGTTTCAAGCTTTCTTT,CACRPRGGFQAFF
TRBJ2-2,TRBV7-9,NA,TRBD2,TGTGCCAGCAGCCCAAGGGGACTAGCGGCGAACACCGGGGAGCTGTTTTTT,CASSPRGLAANTGELFF
TRBJ2-5,TRBV27,NA,NA,TGTGCCAGCAGCCTAGGTCCCGACCCCGGAGAGACCCAGTACTTC,CASSLGPDPGETQYF
TRBJ1-2,TRBV6-6,NA,NA,TGTGCCAGCAAAAACCAGGTTTTCGCTAACTATGGCTACACCTTC,CASKNQVFANYGYTF
TRBJ1-2,TRBV2,medium-sized,NA,TGTGCCAGCAGGGGGCTCTTTAACGGCTACACCTTC,CASRGLFNGYTF
TRBJ2-3,TRBV5-1,NA,TRBD2,TGCGCCAGCACACCGACTAGCGCACTCACAGATACGCAGTATTTT,CASTPTSALTDTQYF
TRBJ2-1,TRBV7-9,NA,NA,TGTGCCAGCAGCTTAGGTTCCACGGTAGGGGGGGCCTACAATGAGCAGTTCTTC,CASSLGSTVGGAYNEQFF
TRBJ1-1,TRBV29-1,NA,TRBD1,TGCAGCGTTGAAGGGGACAGCCCGAACACTGAAGCTTTCTTT,CSVEGDSPNTEAFF
TRBJ1-3,TRBV3-1/TRBV3-2,few,NA,TGTGCCAGCAGCCAAGGCCGGGTTGCTGGAAACACCATATATTTT,CASSQGRVAGNTIYF
TRBJ1-4,TRBV14,NA,NA,TGTGCCAGCAGCCATCTAATTCATAGTGAAAAACTGTTTTTT,CASSHLIHSEKLFF
TRBJ2-5,TRBV3-1/TRBV3-2,NA,NA,TGTGCCAGCACCAGAATCGGAGAGACCCAGTACTTC,CASTRIGETQYF
TRBJ2-7,TRBV5-1,NA,TRBD2,TGCGCCAGCAGCCCGCTAGGCGAGAGCGGGAGGAGCTCCTACGAGCAGTACTTC,CASSPLGESGRSSYEQYF
TRBJ2-2,TRBV12-5,NA,TRBD1,TGTGCTAGTGGCCGACAGGGCTCGGTCACCGGGGAGCTGTTTTTT,CASGRQGSVTGELFF
TRBJ2-7,TRBV7-3,NA,TRBD2,TGTGCCAGCCAAGCGGGAGGGGGATACGAGCAGTACTTC,CASQAGGGYEQYF
TRBJ2-7,TRBV7-2,once,NA,TGTGCCAGCAGCTTAGGGCAAGGAGCCTACGAGCAGTACTTC,CASSLGQGAYEQYF
TRBJ2-3,TRBV7-9,NA,TRBD1,TGTGCCAGCAGCTCCAGATATGGTCCGGGACAGGGGCACACAGATACGCAGTATTTT,CASSSRYGPGQGHTDTQYF
TRBJ1-2,TRBV9,once,NA,TGTGCCAGCAGCGCCACGACTCTGGGGGCGCGGGGCTACACCTTC,CASSATTLGARGYTF
TRBJ2-7,TRBV6-6,once,TRBD1,TGTGCCAGCAGTTACAAGTCGGGACAGATCTACGAGCAGTACTTC,CASSYKSGQIYEQYF
TRBJ2-7,TRBV21-1,NA,NA,TGTGCCAGCAGCAAATCGGGACAAGTCGACTCCTACGAGCAGTACTTC,CASSKSGQVDSYEQYF
TRBJ2-1,TRBV5-1,NA,TRBD1,TGCGCCAGCAGCAAGGGACAGGGGGCTTTCATAGACAATGAGCAGTTCTTC,CASSKGQGAFIDNEQFF